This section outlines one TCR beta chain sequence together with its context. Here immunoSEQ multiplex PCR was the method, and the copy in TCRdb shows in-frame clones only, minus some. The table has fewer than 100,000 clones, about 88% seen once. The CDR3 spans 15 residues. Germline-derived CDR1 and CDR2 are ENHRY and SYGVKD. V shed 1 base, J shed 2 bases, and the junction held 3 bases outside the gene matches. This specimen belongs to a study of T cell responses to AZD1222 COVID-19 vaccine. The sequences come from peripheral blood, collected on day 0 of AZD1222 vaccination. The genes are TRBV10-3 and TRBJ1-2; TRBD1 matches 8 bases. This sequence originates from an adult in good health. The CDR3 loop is CAISEFRTGNYGYTF. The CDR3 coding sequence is TGTGCCATCAGTGAGTTCCGGACAGGGAACTATGGCTACACCTTC.